This TCR beta chain comes out of a study of cytomegalovirus exposure and HLA in healthy donors (dated by TCRdb to about 2017). Notes on the research overall: An earlier analysis of more than 550 of the donors reported approximately 300 Gb of sequence data and 95 million to 130 million unique TCR beta sequences obtained from some 170 million T cells. All discovery cohort repertoires had been generated using a single sequencing platform. Along with the roughly 610-subject first cohort, a separate validation cohort of over a hundred different subjects was used. Using immunosequencing, the study profiled T cell repertoires from 640 or so subjects and related those repertoires to cytomegalovirus serostatus. A later analysis re-analyzed previously published TCR beta repertoires from hundreds of donors and added high-resolution HLA genotyping to study TCR occurrence patterns. Of the roughly 390 genotyped donors, over 65% fell in the genetic ancestry cluster associated with self-reported Caucasian donors. The aim of the study was to test whether cataloging public T cell receptors could identify signatures of past pathogen exposure. An early release covering about 600 HLA-typed donors comprised about 300 gigabases of sequencing data and 85 million to 100 million unique TCR sequences. Both class I and class II loci were covered by HLA typing, at four-digit resolution. An earlier analysis of around 580 of the donors used high-throughput TCR beta sequencing to judge whether each TCR beta V gene segment behaved as functional or pseudogenic. Genome-wide SNP genotypes for about 60% of the roughly 670 donors were used in a later genetic analysis, which treated that subset as a discovery cohort. To predict cytomegalovirus infection status, the study combined high-throughput TCR immunosequencing, statistical association of individual TCRs with disease status, and machine learning. The number of donors typed differed by locus, with about 629-630 for A, B, C, DRB1 and DQB1, around 500 for DQA1, approximately 580 for DPA1, and 450 to 480 for DPB1. Because of strong linkage in the cohort, roughly five DR-DQ haplotypes were treated as single units for association and clustering. Rather than drawing on any new phenotypic data, the later analysis identified candidate immune exposures from TCR beta sequences and the way those sequences occurred across donors. Alongside the repertoire data, information on donor age, sex, ethnicity and CMV serostatus was compiled. Across approximately 420 genotyped donors of the cohort, an average of roughly 250,000 unique TCR beta nucleotide sequences per donor were sequenced, and approximately 17% of those sequences were non-productive. The study at large found these results: A later analysis found that HLA-associated TCR beta chains were more clonally expanded and had lower generation probabilities than equally common non-associated chains. In a later genetic analysis, fewer N-insertions in productive TCRs were reported among donors in an Asian-associated ancestry cluster than the approximately 630-donor mean. A later genetic analysis associated a missense DCLRE1C variant with V-gene and J-gene trimming of TCR beta chains, and an independent cohort replicated the association. Specific HLA alleles were associated with 15,000 to 20,000 TCR beta sequences at a false discovery rate of 0.05 in a later analysis. A further reported finding was that TCR beta sequences accurately predicted the HLA-A and HLA-B alleles for most subjects in the first cohort. HLA typing was unavailable for some donors at each locus, so association tests used only the typed subset. Correlated functional status among segregating V segments might reflect linkage disequilibrium, but an unknown experimental factor could not be ruled out. The only immune exposure information available for the cohort was CMV serostatus. In both the original and validation cohorts, the classifier was reported to diagnose cytomegalovirus status with high specificity and sensitivity. The sequencing pipeline was judged likely to have produced a cluster of highly shared sequence variants as a technical artifact. It was suggested by the authors that the approach could potentially be generalized to other disease states and immunological phenotypes. In the study, 164 TCR beta chains were listed as associated with cytomegalovirus. This cohort had only TCR beta chains sequenced, and the lack of alpha or paired-chain data limited which features could be detected. In a later analysis, the rate of TCR association differed among HLA loci, with DRB1 alleles having the most associated TCRs and HLA-C alleles having the fewest. According to a later analysis, most CMV-associated TCR beta chains appeared to be HLA-restricted, and the HLA associations seemed to be driven largely by CMV exposure. Broadly in line with IMGT annotations, most TCR beta V segments showed up in productive rearrangements about 87% or about 30% of the time in an earlier analysis of around 600 of the donors. Because the 87-base-pair reads could not distinguish some IMGT-functional V segments, including TRBV6-2 and TRBV6-3, those segments were excluded. In vitro tests confirmed that a few of the cytomegalovirus-associated TCR beta chains recognize cytomegalovirus antigens. According to a later analysis, parvovirus B19, influenza, CMV and Epstein-Barr virus appeared linked to several top co-occurrence clusters. When HLA alleles, especially DR and DQ, strongly co-occurred, TCR associations were difficult to assign to individual alleles. Sequencing depth was assumed to be roughly uniform across donors in the presence/absence analyses, though that assumption may not hold. Across donors, most TCR sequences were observed very rarely, whereas some public TCRs were present in many individuals. Because counts were too low, 15 to 20 rarely observed V segments, including chromosome 9 orphons, were excluded from the earlier analysis of 587 of the donors.

In the germline V gene (reference sequence), CDR1 corresponds to SGHKS and CDR2 to YYEKEE. The V end loses 0 bases and the J end loses 1 base, and a stretch of 8 bases separates them. CDR3 length: 14 amino acids, cysteine to phenylalanine. The only DNA kept is the CDR3, 42 bases in frame from the first base. This clone was seen a single time. The antigen this receptor binds is unknown. No quality values exist for individual bases; no much larger clone is one base distant. The method behind the library was the immunoSEQ multiplex PCR assay. For the multiplex PCR, a mixture combining 60 forward primers for TCR Vbeta segments and 13 reverse primers for TCR Jbeta segments was used. The CDR3 region of rearranged TCR beta genes was amplified from genomic DNA with a multiplex PCR assay. The Illumina HiSeq System was used to sequence the amplified TCR beta libraries as 87-base-pair reads. As for how the authors treated the data: A later analysis tallied around 82 million unique TCR beta chains across the 640 or so repertoires, and approximately 9.9 million of those chains were shared by two or more donors. Raw reads were error-corrected and collapsed into unique sequences with a nearest-neighbor algorithm that merged closely related sequences to remove PCR and sequencing errors. To assign V, D and J gene segments, CDR3 sequences were aligned to IMGT reference sequences. For a sequence to be retained, a match of at least six nucleotides was required to both a V gene segment and a J gene segment. Rearrangements were classified as productive when the CDR3 lacked stop codons and remained in frame with V and J, and all other rearrangements were classified as non-productive. Following IMGT convention, CDR3 was defined as the stretch from the second conserved V-encoded cysteine to the conserved J-encoded phenylalanine. In an earlier analysis of just under 600 of the donors, sequences lacking an unambiguous match to a single V gene segment were excluded. In an earlier analysis of 450 to 700 of the donors, V segments were called functional above 56.7% productive rearrangements and were called segregating when the between-donor standard deviation exceeded 5%. A statistical classification framework was developed to diagnose cytomegalovirus status using the catalog of TCR beta chain sequences. In a later analysis, TCR nucleotide sequences were compared against IMGT/GENE-DB human TR gene sequences so that V and J genes could be assigned. A later analysis assigned CDR3 sequences and most-parsimonious VDJ recombination scenarios with the TCRdist pipeline. In a later analysis, each TCR beta chain was defined by its CDR3 amino acid sequence together with its V-gene family, and reads lacking a unique V-gene family were excluded. A later analysis removed 500 to 650 highly shared, low-generation-probability nucleotide sequences to deal with suspected cross-contamination and a sequencing artifact. A later analysis calculated a clonal expansion index for each public chain from normalized within-repertoire ranks of inferred template counts. Generation probabilities in a later analysis came from a VDJ recombination model fitted to out-of-frame rearrangements, and those results were checked against IGoR. A later analysis scored TCR-TCR, TCR-HLA and TCR-CMV co-occurrence with hypergeometric tests, applying a repertoire-size bias correction to TCR pairs. A later analysis estimated false discovery rates by permuting HLA or CMV assignments 20 times. In a later analysis, co-occurring TCRs were grouped with DBSCAN, and TCRdist sequence similarity was added when clustering was performed within HLA-allele-positive subsets. For co-occurrence clustering, repertoires with fewer than 30,000 or more than 120,000 public chains were excluded, along with 4 to 6 repertoires with anomalous nucleotide sharing. TCRdb limited this immuneACCESS table to in-frame rearrangements with V and J called. A share of clones is missing; checked studies link under half to unresolved V genes, and the rest is unexplained. Clonal size and the V and J genes are those of that table, whereas D and trimming came from the DNA. Present in this sample are around 130,000 clones, over 70% of which were seen just once. The ten largest clones represent 4% to 4.5% of the sample.

The cohort comprised hundreds of healthy bone marrow donors. Cohort members were all nominally healthy when sampled, although unrecorded immune exposures were likely present. The donor was CMV seronegative and was included in the group of about 350 seronegative cohort members. Each donor provided a peripheral blood sample, and peripheral blood mononuclear cells were used for TCR beta sequencing. Genomic DNA extraction from the blood cell samples was performed with the Qiagen DNeasy Blood Extraction Kit. The specimen was PBMCs. The sequence is built from TRBV5-5 and TRBJ2-7; TRBD2 might be the D gene, on 5 matching bases. This clonotype was obtained from a woman in her 40s in good health and CMV-seronegative. For the CDR3, the sequence is CASSLVERSYEQYF. The sequenced DNA is TGTGCCAGCAGCTTGGTGGAGCGGTCCTACGAGCAGTACTTC. The CDR3 plus the reference TRBV5-5 and TRBJ2-7 genes for the other parts give the full variable domain: DAGVTQSPTHLIKTRGQQVTLRCSPISGHKSVSWYQQVLGQGPQFIFQYYEKEERGRGNFPDRFSARQFPNYSSELNVNALLLGDSALYLCASSLVERSYEQYFGPGTRLTVT.